Listed below are T cell receptor beta chains from one sample, sequenced in a study of neurological immune-mediated disorders. TCRdb re-called the 5' RACE reads through MiXCR, storing one row per CDR3 protein. Altogether about 60,000 distinct CDR3 sequences are present, roughly 10% being singletons, with the ten largest covering 12%. The material sequenced was PBMCs. These receptors all stem from a man aged 25 to 40 in good health. CDR3s include the opening cysteine and the closing phenylalanine or tryptophan.

>TRBV18
CASSPTGFLGLGEPQHF
>TRBV5-1
CASSLAYLGGIDGYTF
>TRBV5-1
CASSLYGGENSPLHF
>TRBV7-3
CASSRSSVTNYGYTF
>TRBV28
CASSTRTTGWETQYF
>TRBV27
CASSLWWGQGNSPLHF
>TRBV20-1
CSARAGLAGGYNEQFF
>TRBV29-1
CSVDRGDQETQYF
>TRBV7-6
CASSLAPIPTVGRETQYF
>TRBV12-3/TRBV12-4
CASSEIKGGQPQHF
>TRBV20-1
CSALKPGGEQYF
>TRBV7-2
CASSLKFYEQYF
>TRBV28
CASSQGGSGVNVLTF
>TRBV20-1
CSARGNWIRGSEQYF
>TRBV11-3
CASSFVSRGEQFF
>TRBV2
CASSRDADNSPLHF
>TRBV4-2
CASSQGPADTQYF
>TRBV20-1
CSARDGLRDGELFF
>TRBV7-9
CASSLGTSGNTGELFF
>TRBV12-3/TRBV12-4
CASSAGGVTEQFF
>TRBV24-1
CATSGGGRTEAFF
>TRBV5-1
CASRRQGPPDTQYF
>TRBV3-1
CASSWTSGNNEQFF
>TRBV14
CASSQDRGLAYEQYF
>TRBV11-2
CASSLVAEIYNEQFF
>TRBV5-1
CASKPNQGGYTF
>TRBV6-2/TRBV6-3
CASSGGQGLNNEQFF
>TRBV29-1
CSIPGPRGVHEQYF
>TRBV19
CASSIRGQGYEQFF
>TRBV7-2
CASSLMPNLYEQYF
>TRBV6-6
CASSQQLTSNQPQHF
>TRBV19
CATSMQNSNQPQHF
>TRBV20-1
CSARDGGGGSTDTQYF
>TRBV11-2
CASSLSVGGTDLYNEQFF
>TRBV24-1
CATSDYLAGSDEQYF
>TRBV28
CASSPRDRGTDEQFF
>TRBV27
CASRTADTQYF
>TRBV20-1
CSAIRPGSADTQYF
>TRBV28
CASRPLRDTSNTGELFF
>TRBV7-2
CASSPGGSRSHEQYF
>TRBV5-1
CASGQDSFYEQYF
>TRBV27
CASSSDPGQGFLHGYTF
>TRBV5-1
CASSFPLQRNTGELFF
>TRBV2
CAIKLADTYEQYF
>TRBV7-8
CASLSRQSSYEQYF
>TRBV6-6
CASEEAGGYTF
>TRBV20-1
CSARDLAGGPFF
>TRBV12-3/TRBV12-4
CASSTYYEQYF
>TRBV5-6
CASSYEQYF
>TRBV11-2
CSSSFEGGRNTEAFF
>TRBV4-1
CASSQDDLAGRNYGYTF
>TRBV29-1
CSVPSRGSSYNEQFF
>TRBV4-1
CASSQGDYRTDTQYF